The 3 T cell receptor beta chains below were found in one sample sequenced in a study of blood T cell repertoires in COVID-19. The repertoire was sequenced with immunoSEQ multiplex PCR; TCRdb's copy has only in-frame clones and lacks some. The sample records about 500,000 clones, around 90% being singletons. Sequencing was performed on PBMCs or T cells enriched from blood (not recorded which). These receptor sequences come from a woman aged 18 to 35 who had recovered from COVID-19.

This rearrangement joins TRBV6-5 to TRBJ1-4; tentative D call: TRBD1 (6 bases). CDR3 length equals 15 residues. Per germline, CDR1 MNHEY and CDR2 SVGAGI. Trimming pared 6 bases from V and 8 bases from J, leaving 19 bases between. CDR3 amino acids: CASRTGWGPREKLFF. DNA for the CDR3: TGTGCCAGCAGGACGGGGTGGGGGCCGAGGGAAAAACTGTTTTTT.

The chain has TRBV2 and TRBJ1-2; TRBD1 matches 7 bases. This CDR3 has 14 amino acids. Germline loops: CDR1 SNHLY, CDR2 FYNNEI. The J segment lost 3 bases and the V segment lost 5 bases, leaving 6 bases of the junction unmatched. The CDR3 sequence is CASSSRQGDYGYTF. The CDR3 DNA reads TGTGCCAGCAGTTCCCGACAGGGAGACTATGGCTACACCTTC.

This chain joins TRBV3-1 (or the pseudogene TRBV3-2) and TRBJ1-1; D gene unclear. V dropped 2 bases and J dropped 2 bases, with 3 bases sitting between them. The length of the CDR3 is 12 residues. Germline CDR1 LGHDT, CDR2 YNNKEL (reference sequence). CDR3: CASSQLNTEAFF. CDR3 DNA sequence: TGTGCCAGCAGCCAACTCAACACTGAAGCTTTCTTT.